Presented here are 27 T cell receptor beta chains from one specimen sequenced in a study of cytomegalovirus exposure and HLA in healthy donors. The primer mix had 60 Vbeta and 13 Jbeta primers. The table came from immunoSEQ multiplex PCR; TCRdb's copy has only in-frame clones and leaves some out. The repertoire has about 64,000 clones, about 85% of them found once; the top ten carry over 8.5%. The material sequenced was PBMCs. These TCRs come from a female donor in good health and CMV-seronegative.

The rearrangement joins TRBV30 to TRBJ2-1; D is undetermined. From germline, CDR1 is GTSNPN and CDR2 SVGIG (reference sequence). The V end was cut by 3 bases, the J end by 2 bases, with 14 bases between. There are 15 residues in the CDR3. As DNA, the CDR3 is TGTGCCTGGAGCGCCGGAGCCCAAACCTACAATGAGCAGTTCTTC. Translation gives CAWSAGAQTYNEQFF. Based on the CDR3 plus reference TRBV30 and TRBJ2-1, the full variable domain is SQTIHQWPATLVQPVGSPLSLECTVEGTSNPNLYWYRQAAGRGLQLLFYSVGIGQISSEVPQNLSASRPQDRQFILSSKKLLLSDSGFYLCAWSAGAQTYNEQFFGPGTRLTVL.

The chain uses TRBV7-3 and TRBJ2-3; TRBD1 is a possible D gene (6 bases). With 4 bases removed from V and 4 bases from J, the gap between germline ends came to 15 bases. CDR1 SGHTA and CDR2 FQGTGA come from the germline V gene. CDR3 length equals 15 residues. The CDR3: CASSSQGVVADTQYF. DNA for the CDR3: TGTGCCAGCAGCTCACAGGGTGTAGTAGCAGATACGCAGTATTTT.

The V gene is TRBV9, the J gene TRBJ2-1; 13 bases are shared with TRBD2. J gave up 0 bases and V 6 bases, and 15 bases lay outside the gene matches. CDR3 length: 20 amino acids. Germline V gene lookup returns CDR1 SGDLS and CDR2 YYNGEE. The CDR3 region has the DNA TGTGCCAGCAATAATGGACTAGCGGGAGAGCAAATCAGCTCCTACAATGAGCAGTTCTTC. It translates to CASNNGLAGEQISSYNEQFF.

The chain is built from TRBV7-2 and TRBJ1-2; TRBD1 is a possible D gene (6 bases). Trimming cost V 3 bases and J 2 bases, with 10 bases left between them. Germline-derived CDR1 and CDR2 are SGHTA and FQGNSA. The CDR3 has 14 amino acids. The CDR3 spells CASSFQGKNYGYTF. The CDR3 coding sequence is TGTGCCAGCAGCTTTCAGGGGAAGAACTATGGCTACACCTTC.

This clone was seen only once. The chain uses TRBV10-1 and TRBJ2-5, with TRBD1 matching 11 bases. The end of the DNA aligns better with TRBJ2-7, so the J call may be wrong. The CDR3 sequence is 13 residues long. Per germline, CDR1 WNHNN and CDR2 SYGVQD (reference sequence). CDR3 coding DNA: TGCGCCAGCAGTATGGACAGGGGGCACGAGCAGTACTTC. Translated: CASSMDRGHEQYF.

CDR3 nucleotides: TGTGCCAGCAGCCGGGCCATGAACACTGAAGCTTTCTTT. It translates to CASSRAMNTEAFF. The chain is built from TRBV14 and TRBJ1-1; D remains ambiguous. The germline V and J ends were trimmed by 4 bases and 0 bases, with 6 bases remaining between them. The CDR3 has 13 amino acids. Per the germline V gene, CDR1 is SGHDN and CDR2 is FVKESK. The full variable domain, its missing parts supplied by reference TRBV14 and TRBJ1-1, is EAGVTQFPSHSVIEKGQTVTLRCDPISGHDNLYWYRRVMGKEIKFLLHFVKESKQDESGMPNNRFLAERTGGTYSTLKVQPAELEDSGVYFCASSRAMNTEAFFGQGTRLTVV.

The genes are TRBV6-6 and TRBJ1-1; D ambiguous. Germline V CDR1 and CDR2: MNHNY, SVGAGI (reference sequence). The CDR3 extends over 13 amino acids. Trimming took off 4 bases at V and 4 bases at J, with 10 bases between the two ends. CDR3 loop: CASSSSGVTEAFF. DNA for the CDR3: TGTGCCAGCAGTTCCTCCGGGGTCACTGAAGCTTTCTTT.

In its sample, this clone was seen a few times. V and J are TRBV11-3 and TRBJ2-3; 7 bases map to TRBD2. CDR1 is SGHNT, CDR2 YENEEA, per germline. The V segment lost 4 bases and the J segment 1 base; nucleotides outside the gene matches: 5. The CDR3 extends over 15 amino acids. The CDR3 DNA follows: TGTGCCAGCAGCTGGGGGGGGTTCGGCACAGATACGCAGTATTTT. It codes for CASSWGGFGTDTQYF.

This clone was counted a single time. The V call is TRBV6-4, the J call TRBJ1-2; 8 nucleotides match TRBD1. The CDR3 has 15 amino acids. Per germline, CDR1 MRHNA and CDR2 SNTAGT. The ends lost 5 bases at V and 4 bases at J; junction bases unmatched: 9. The chain's CDR3 is CASSYATGDGYGYTF. CDR3 sequence (DNA): TGTGCCAGCAGTTACGCGACAGGGGACGGCTATGGCTACACCTTC.

This chain connects TRBV28 to TRBJ2-3, with 10 bases identical to TRBD2. The CDR3 is 14 amino acids. Trimming cost V 4 bases and J 6 bases; bases outside gene matches: 4. In germline, CDR1 is MDHEN, CDR2 SYDVKM. CDR3 region: CASSSSGSLDTQYF. In nucleotides, the CDR3 is TGTGCCAGCAGTTCTAGCGGGAGTTTGGATACGCAGTATTTT. The full variable domain, with the rest looked up from reference TRBV28 and TRBJ2-3, is DVKVTQSSRYLVKRTGEKVFLECVQDMDHENMFWYRQDPGLGLRLIYFSYDVKMKEKGDIPEGYSVSREKKERFSLILESASTNQTSMYLCASSSSGSLDTQYFGPGTRLTVL.

This chain joins TRBV6-5 and TRBJ1-1; D perhaps matches TRBD1 (6 bases). Trimming took off 6 bases at V and 5 bases at J, with 19 bases between the two ends. The CDR3 extends over 15 amino acids. The germline CDR1 and CDR2 sequences are MNHEY and SVGAGI. The CDR3 sequence: CASRSLGGAKTEAFF. The CDR3 region has the DNA TGTGCCAGCAGATCCCTGGGGGGGGCCAAGACTGAAGCTTTCTTT.

This clone was recorded once. The rearrangement links TRBV27 to TRBJ2-6; D is unclear. This CDR3 contains 15 residues. Germline V gene lookup returns CDR1 MNHEY and CDR2 SMNVEV (reference sequence). Trimming pared 10 bases from V and 0 bases from J, leaving 13 bases between. The chain's CDR3 is CAIGYISSGANVLTF. The CDR3, as DNA: TGTGCCATCGGGTACATAAGCTCTGGGGCCAACGTCCTGACTTTC.

The table lists this clone with a few counts. The rearrangement joins TRBV5-1 to TRBJ2-5; possible D gene TRBD2, 6 bases. Trimming cost V 0 bases and J 5 bases, with 14 bases left between them. This CDR3 is 15 amino acids long. CDR1 SGHRS and CDR2 YFSETQ come from the germline V gene. The DNA of the CDR3 is TGCGCCAGCAGCTTGGTGGTCGGGGGAGGCGAGACCCAGTACTTC. This encodes CASSLVVGGGETQYF.

The chain couples TRBV2 to TRBJ1-5; tentative D call: TRBD1 (6 bases). Germline V gene lookup returns CDR1 SNHLY and CDR2 FYNNEI. The CDR3 has 15 amino acids. The V gene lost 6 bases and the J gene lost 0 bases, with 12 bases spanning the gap. CDR3 region: CASRLQGNSNQPQHF. CDR3 bases: TGTGCCAGCAGATTACAGGGTAATAGCAATCAGCCCCAGCATTTT.

V and J are TRBV5-1 and TRBJ2-2; 9 nucleotides line up with TRBD2. J lost 7 bases, V lost 4 bases, and 5 bases had no gene match. There are 14 residues in the CDR3. CDR1 is SGHRS, CDR2 YFSETQ, per germline. The CDR3 loop reads CASSAGTSLGELFF. CDR3 nucleotide sequence: TGCGCCAGCAGCGCCGGGACTAGCCTCGGGGAGCTGTTTTTT. Together with reference TRBV5-1 and TRBJ2-2, the CDR3 gives the full variable domain: KAGVTQTPRYLIKTRGQQVTLSCSPISGHRSVSWYQQTPGQGLQFLFEYFSETQRNKGNFPGRFSGRQFSNSRSEMNVSTLELGDSALYLCASSAGTSLGELFFGEGSRLTVL.

Of note for this clone: In this CDR3 the conserved last residue, phenylalanine or tryptophan, is missing, so a read error is likely. It is unclear where the CDR3 begins or ends on the DNA, so no DNA is shown, and the CDR3 is as TCRdb lists it. This chain links TRBV20-1 with TRBJ2-3; TRBD2 was called by the table and not checked on the DNA. CDR1 is DFQATT and CDR2 is SNEGSKA in the germline V gene (reference sequence). Termini included, the CDR3 measures 10 amino acids. CDR3 region: CSVRLDMQEG.

V is TRBV9 and J is TRBJ1-6; a weak D match, TRBD1 (6 bases). Germline loops: CDR1 SGDLS, CDR2 YYNGEE. Trimming removed 0 bases from V and 7 bases from J, with 11 bases in between. The CDR3 has 15 amino acids. The CDR3 sequence: CASSVGGTPNSPLHF. The CDR3 DNA follows: TGTGCCAGCAGCGTAGGTGGGACACCAAATTCACCCCTCCACTTT.

This sequence joins TRBV5-1 and TRBJ2-5, with TRBD2 matching 12 bases. Germline loops: CDR1 SGHRS, CDR2 YFSETQ. V lost 5 bases, J lost 5 bases, and 7 bases stayed unmatched. This CDR3 has 15 residues. DNA for the CDR3: TGCGCCAGCAGATGGCTAGCGGGAGGGCCCGAGACCCAGTACTTC. Translation gives CASRWLAGGPETQYF.

The genes are TRBV28 and TRBJ2-1, with 11 positions matching TRBD1. V was clipped by 5 bases and J by 0 bases; unmatched bases: 3. Germline CDR1 is MDHEN and CDR2 is SYDVKM. The CDR3 has 16 amino acids. CDR3 sequence (DNA): TGTGCCAGCAGTCCGGGGACAGGGGGCTCCTACAATGAGCAGTTCTTC. It translates to CASSPGTGGSYNEQFF.

The V and J genes are TRBV29-1 and TRBJ2-1; tentatively, D is TRBD2 (5 bases). Deletions cut 6 bases from V and 9 bases from J, with 12 bases between. The CDR3 has 11 residues. Germline assignment: CDR1 SQVTM and CDR2 ANQGSEA. In nucleotides, the CDR3 is TGCAGCGTCGGGAAGATCACTGAGCAGTTCTTC. Residues: CSVGKITEQFF.

The chain carries TRBV30 and TRBJ2-5, with TRBD1 identical over 7 bases. The CDR3 has 15 amino acids. Germline V gene data show CDR1 as GTSNPN and CDR2 as SVGIG (reference sequence). V shed 4 bases, J shed 7 bases, and the junction held 15 bases outside the gene matches. The CDR3 DNA follows: TGTGCCTGGAAGCCCCGTAACAGGGGAGAGCGGACCCAGTACTTC. Translation gives CAWKPRNRGERTQYF.

The chain carries TRBV5-6 and TRBJ1-2, with D perhaps TRBD1 (5 bases). V was pared by 10 bases and J by 2 bases, with 21 bases between. CDR3 length: 15 amino acids. CDR1 is SGHDT, CDR2 YYEEEE, per germline. CDR3 sequence (DNA): TGTGCCTCTGGGCAGGGCCTTACCAACAACTATGGCTACACCTTC. Translation: CASGQGLTNNYGYTF. The complete variable domain, with remaining parts taken from reference TRBV5-6 and TRBJ1-2, reads DAGVTQSPTHLIKTRGQQVTLRCSPKSGHDTVSWYQQALGQGPQFIFQYYEEEERQRGNFPDRFSGHQFPNYSSELNVNALLLGDSALYLCASGQGLTNNYGYTFGSGTRLTVV.

This clone occurred a few times. The chain couples TRBV7-8 to TRBJ2-7; TRBD1 matches 8 bases. Germline trimming cut 1 base from V and 3 bases from J; bases unmatched to any gene: 11. This CDR3 is 17 amino acids long. The V gene's germline CDR1 is SGHVS and CDR2 FQNEAQ. CDR3 coding DNA: TGTGCCAGCAGCTTAGTGGTTACCGGGACAGGTAACTACGAGCAGTACTTC. Translating gives CASSLVVTGTGNYEQYF.

This chain links TRBV5-1 with TRBJ2-5, with 10 bases aligning to TRBD1. Germline V CDR1 and CDR2: SGHRS, YFSETQ. V was clipped by 4 bases and J by 5 bases; unmatched bases: 11. CDR3 length equals 16 residues. CDR3 loop: CASSPGTGEFLETQYF. The CDR3 DNA reads as TGCGCCAGCAGCCCGGGGACAGGGGAATTTTTGGAGACCCAGTACTTC. Drawing the rest from reference TRBV5-1 and TRBJ2-5, the complete variable domain is KAGVTQTPRYLIKTRGQQVTLSCSPISGHRSVSWYQQTPGQGLQFLFEYFSETQRNKGNFPGRFSGRQFSNSRSEMNVSTLELGDSALYLCASSPGTGEFLETQYFGPGTRLLVL.

This clone showed up just once. The CDR3 region is CASSQEGRVGMDTEAFF. The CDR3 DNA reads TGTGCCAGCAGCCAAGAAGGGCGGGTCGGGATGGACACTGAAGCTTTCTTT. V usage is TRBV4-2 and J usage is TRBJ1-1; D gene unclear. Germline values: CDR1 LGHNA, CDR2 YNFKEQ. V was clipped by 0 bases and J by 3 bases, with 17 bases between them. This CDR3 has 17 amino acids.

The chain joins TRBV13 to TRBJ2-3, with 7 bases that match TRBD1. The CDR3 has 16 residues. Looked up from germline, CDR1 is PRHDT and CDR2 is FYEKMQ (reference sequence). V lost 4 bases and J lost 0; bases outside the gene matches: 7. The CDR3 here is CASSSPGTESTDTQYF. In DNA form, the CDR3 reads TGTGCCAGCAGCTCTCCCGGGACAGAAAGCACAGATACGCAGTATTTT.

The chain employs TRBV30 and TRBJ2-4; 8 bases align to TRBD1. CDR3 length: 15 amino acids. Germline V lookup: CDR1 GTSNPN, CDR2 SVGIG (reference sequence). Unmatched junction bases numbered 7, after V lost 3 bases and J lost 3 bases. This CDR3 is CAWSGQGVGKNIQYF. CDR3 coding DNA: TGTGCCTGGAGCGGACAGGGCGTTGGCAAAAACATTCAGTACTTC.